This T cell receptor (beta chain) was identified during a study of cytomegalovirus exposure and HLA in healthy donors (dated by TCRdb to the late 2010s). Concerning the study at large: An earlier analysis of approximately 640 of the donors reported more than 250 Gb of sequence data and some 120 million unique TCR beta sequences from 190 million or so T cells. Donor age, sex, ethnicity and CMV serostatus were compiled alongside the repertoire data. The genetic ancestry cluster associated with self-reported Caucasian donors included 81% of the 398 genotyped donors. About 320 gigabases of sequencing data and approximately 85 million unique TCR sequences were included in an early release covering about 700 HLA-typed donors. High-throughput TCR immunosequencing, statistical association of individual TCRs with disease status, and machine learning were combined to predict cytomegalovirus infection status. To decide whether each TCR beta V gene segment behaved as functional or pseudogenic, an earlier analysis of approximately 590 of the donors relied on high-throughput TCR beta sequencing. A later genetic analysis took genome-wide SNP genotypes for about 65% of the 666 donors and used that subset as a discovery cohort. HLA typing included class I and class II loci at four-digit resolution. In a later analysis, previously published TCR beta repertoires from fewer than 750 donors were re-analyzed and high-resolution HLA genotyping was added so that TCR occurrence patterns could be studied. All discovery cohort repertoires had been generated using a single sequencing platform. The study aimed to test whether cataloging public T cell receptors could reveal signatures of past pathogen exposure. Among a few hundred genotyped donors of the cohort, an average of approximately 230,000 unique TCR beta nucleotide sequences were sequenced per donor, roughly a sixth of them non-productive. Typing coverage differed by locus: A, B, C, DRB1 and DQB1 were typed in roughly 620-640 donors, DQA1 in about 560, DPA1 in 600 to 610, and DPB1 in 400 to 490. The study used immunosequencing to profile the T cell repertoires of 666 subjects and linked those repertoires to cytomegalovirus serostatus. Rather than using new phenotypic data, the later analysis identified candidate immune exposures from TCR beta sequences and from how often those sequences occurred across donors. In addition to the first cohort of approximately 650 subjects, a separate validation cohort of under 150 different subjects was used. Because of strong linkage in the cohort, roughly five DR-DQ haplotypes were treated as single units for association and clustering. The paper as a whole reports these results and caveats: Several of the top co-occurrence clusters appeared to be linked to parvovirus B19, influenza, CMV and Epstein-Barr virus, according to a later analysis. In a later analysis, the rate of TCR association differed among HLA loci, with DRB1 alleles having the most associated TCRs and HLA-C alleles having the fewest. A cluster of highly shared sequence variants was judged likely to be a technical artifact of the sequencing pipeline. Because counts were too low, about 15 rarely observed V segments, including chromosome 9 orphons, were left out of the earlier analysis of some 640 of the donors. In a later analysis, HLA-associated TCR beta chains were found to be more clonally expanded and to have lower generation probabilities than equally common non-associated chains. CMV serostatus was the only immune exposure information available for the cohort. Because some donors lacked HLA typing at each locus, the association tests relied only on the typed subset. An association between a missense DCLRE1C variant and V-gene and J-gene trimming of TCR beta chains was found in a later genetic analysis and replicated in an independent cohort. In vitro tests confirmed that a few of the cytomegalovirus-associated TCR beta chains recognize cytomegalovirus antigens. Linkage disequilibrium might explain the correlated functional status among segregating V segments, but an unknown experimental factor could not be ruled out. While some public TCRs were present in many individuals, most TCR sequences turned up only very rarely across donors. In both the original and validation cohorts, the classifier was reported to diagnose cytomegalovirus status with high specificity and sensitivity. The cohort was sequenced for TCR beta chains only, and without alpha or paired-chain data the features that could be detected were limited. Some IMGT-functional V segments, including TRBV6-2 and TRBV6-3, could not be told apart with the 87-base-pair reads, so those segments were excluded. Presence/absence analyses assumed roughly uniform sequencing depth across donors, an assumption that may not hold. The authors suggested that the approach could potentially be extended to other disease states and immunological phenotypes. An earlier analysis of approximately 530 of the donors showed that most TCR beta V segments appeared in productive rearrangements either about 90% or about 30% of the time, which broadly matched IMGT annotations. When HLA alleles, especially DR and DQ, strongly co-occurred, attributing TCR associations to individual alleles was difficult. The study listed 164 TCR beta chains as associated with cytomegalovirus. According to a later analysis, most CMV-associated TCR beta chains appeared to be HLA-restricted, and the HLA associations seemed to be driven largely by CMV exposure. According to a later genetic analysis, donors in an Asian-associated ancestry cluster had fewer N-insertions in productive TCRs than the roughly 700-donor mean. A further reported finding was that TCR beta sequences accurately predicted the HLA-A and HLA-B alleles for most subjects in the first cohort. A later analysis associated some 17,000 TCR beta sequences with specific HLA alleles at a false discovery rate of 0.05.

The cohort was made up of 500 to 850 healthy bone marrow donors. Cohort members were all nominally healthy when sampled, although unrecorded immune exposures were likely present. The donor was CMV seronegative and belonged to the group of around 350 seronegative cohort members. Every donor gave a peripheral blood sample, and the peripheral blood mononuclear cells from that sample were used for TCR beta sequencing. The Qiagen DNeasy Blood Extraction Kit was used to extract genomic DNA from the blood cell samples. The method behind the library was the immunoSEQ multiplex PCR assay. A mixture of 60 forward primers for TCR Vbeta segments and 13 reverse primers for TCR Jbeta segments was used in the multiplex PCR. The CDR3 region of rearranged TCR beta genes was amplified from genomic DNA with a multiplex PCR assay. On the Illumina HiSeq System, the amplified TCR beta libraries were sequenced as 87-base-pair reads. Regarding the original processing steps: Across the roughly 700 repertoires, a later analysis counted 78 million or so unique TCR beta chains, roughly 11 million of which were shared by at least two donors. A nearest-neighbor algorithm error-corrected the raw reads and collapsed the reads into unique sequences, merging closely related sequences to remove PCR and sequencing errors. V, D and J gene segments were assigned by aligning CDR3 sequences to IMGT reference sequences. For a sequence to be retained, at least a six-nucleotide match to both a V gene segment and a J gene segment was required. Rearrangements were called productive when the CDR3 lacked stop codons and stayed in frame with V and J; all others were non-productive. Following IMGT convention, CDR3 was defined as the stretch from the second conserved V-encoded cysteine up to the conserved J-encoded phenylalanine. The earlier analysis of fewer than 700 of the donors excluded sequences that lacked an unambiguous match to a single V gene segment. In an earlier analysis of approximately 560 of the donors, a V segment was called functional when productive rearrangements were above 56.7%, and segregating when the standard deviation between donors exceeded 5%. To diagnose cytomegalovirus status from the catalog of TCR beta chain sequences, a statistical classification framework was built. In a later analysis, V and J genes were assigned by comparing TCR nucleotide sequences against IMGT/GENE-DB human TR gene sequences. The TCRdist pipeline was used in a later analysis to assign CDR3 sequences and most-parsimonious VDJ recombination scenarios. A later analysis defined each TCR beta chain by its CDR3 amino acid sequence plus V-gene family, and excluded reads lacking a unique V-gene family. To address suspected cross-contamination and a sequencing artifact, a later analysis removed a few hundred highly shared, low-generation-probability nucleotide sequences. For each public chain, a later analysis derived a clonal expansion index from normalized ranks of inferred template counts within each repertoire. In a later analysis, generation probabilities were computed with a VDJ recombination model fitted to out-of-frame rearrangements, and the resulting probabilities were checked against IGoR. Hypergeometric tests were used in a later analysis to score TCR-TCR, TCR-HLA and TCR-CMV co-occurrence, with a repertoire-size bias correction applied to the TCR pairs. To estimate false discovery rates, a later analysis permuted the HLA or CMV assignments 20 times. In a later analysis, co-occurring TCRs were grouped using DBSCAN, with TCRdist sequence similarity added in when clustering inside HLA-allele-positive subsets. Repertoires with fewer than 30,000 or more than 120,000 public chains were left out of co-occurrence clustering, as were about five repertoires with anomalous nucleotide sharing. TCRdb's version of the immuneACCESS table is confined to in-frame rearrangements and falls short of the full clone set. An unresolved V gene accounts for under half of the shortfall where checked; the remainder is of unknown origin. Clonal size and the V and J genes are those of that table, whereas D and trimming came from the DNA. This sample comprises about 36,000 clones, approximately 70% of them detected only once. In total, the top ten clones hold under 8% of the sample.

A word on this clone: What this receptor recognizes is not known. No much larger clonotype is one base removed from it; base qualities were not supplied.

The CDR1 and CDR2 encoded by the germline V gene are SGHDT and YYEEEE. The CDR3 contains 11 residues, cysteine and phenylalanine counted. Only the CDR3 part of the read is kept: 33 bases, read in frame from the first base. V lost 1 base and J lost 10 bases; the stretch between them is 6 bases long. The receptor chain draws on TRBV5-6 and TRBJ2-1; the D gene remains uncertain. Sequenced: PBMCs. The TCR originated in a young man in good health and CMV-seronegative. The DNA sequence is given as TGTGCCAGCAGCTTGATGCGGGAGCAGTTCTTC. Its amino acids are CASSLMREQFF.